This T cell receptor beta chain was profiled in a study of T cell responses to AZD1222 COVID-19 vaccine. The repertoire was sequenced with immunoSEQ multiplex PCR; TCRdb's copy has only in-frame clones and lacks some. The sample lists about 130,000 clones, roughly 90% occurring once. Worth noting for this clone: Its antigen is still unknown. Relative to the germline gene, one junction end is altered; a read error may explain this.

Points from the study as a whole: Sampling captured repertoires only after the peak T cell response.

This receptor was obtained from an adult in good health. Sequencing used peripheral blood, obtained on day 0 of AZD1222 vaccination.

The CDR3 region is CASSLGVAAGGHYEQFF. CDR3 DNA sequence: TGTGCTAGCAGCTTAGGTGTAGCAGCGGGAGGGCACTATGAGCAGTTCTTC. V is TRBV7-7 and J is TRBJ2-1; 10 bases align to TRBD2. The germline V gene has CDR1 SSHAT and CDR2 FNYEAQ (reference sequence). The CDR3 consists of 17 residues.